A selection of T cell receptor beta chains follows, all from one sample in a study of blood T cell repertoires in COVID-19. Clones were sequenced by immunoSEQ multiplex PCR, and TCRdb holds only the in-frame ones, with some missing. The table shows approximately 310,000 clones, with 80% to 90% occurring only once. Sequenced sample: PBMCs or T cells enriched from blood (not recorded which). All receptors derive from a man aged 30 to 45 who had recovered from COVID-19. CDR3s include the opening cysteine and the closing phenylalanine or tryptophan. The D gene is left open where the match is weak. Size values are once, few and many counts, or a class for expanded clones, and some rows have none.

v_call: TRBV19; j_call: TRBJ1-2; clone_size: .; d_call: .; cdr3_nt: TGTGCCAGTAGTATTCTAGGGAGTTCCTATGGCTACACCTTC; cdr3_aa: CASSILGSSYGYTF
v_call: TRBV23-1; j_call: TRBJ1-5; clone_size: .; d_call: TRBD1; cdr3_nt: TGCGCCAGCAGTCGAAATTGGGACAGGTATGATGATCAGCCCCAGCATTTT; cdr3_aa: CASSRNWDRYDDQPQHF
v_call: TRBV5-1; j_call: TRBJ1-2; clone_size: .; d_call: TRBD1; cdr3_nt: TGCGCCAGCAGCTTCGGGACAGGGAACTATGGCTACACCTTC; cdr3_aa: CASSFGTGNYGYTF
v_call: TRBV20-1; j_call: TRBJ2-5; clone_size: .; d_call: .; cdr3_nt: TGCAGTGCTAGGGGGGGAGAGACCCAGTACTTC; cdr3_aa: CSARGGETQYF
v_call: TRBV27; j_call: TRBJ1-4; clone_size: .; d_call: .; cdr3_nt: TGTGCCAGCAGTTTTTGGCAGGGAAATGAAAAACTGTTTTTT; cdr3_aa: CASSFWQGNEKLFF
v_call: TRBV6-5; j_call: TRBJ1-6; clone_size: .; d_call: TRBD1; cdr3_nt: TGTGCCAGCAGTTACTCCGGGACAGGGGCCTCACCCCTCCACTTT; cdr3_aa: CASSYSGTGASPLHF
v_call: TRBV5-1; j_call: TRBJ1-1; clone_size: .; d_call: .; cdr3_nt: TGCGCCAGCAGCTTGGGTGGGGGGTCCAACACTGAAGCTTTCTTT; cdr3_aa: CASSLGGGSNTEAFF
v_call: TRBV6-5; j_call: TRBJ2-2; clone_size: .; d_call: TRBD2; cdr3_nt: TGTGCCAGCACGCTAGCGGGGGAGGGTGGGGAGCTGTTTTTT; cdr3_aa: CASTLAGEGGELFF
v_call: TRBV27; j_call: TRBJ1-6; clone_size: .; d_call: .; cdr3_nt: TGTGCCAGCAATAGTCCGGGTCCGGGTTATTCACCCCTCCACTTT; cdr3_aa: CASNSPGPGYSPLHF
v_call: TRBV6-2/TRBV6-3; j_call: TRBJ1-2; clone_size: .; d_call: .; cdr3_nt: TGTGCCAGCAGTTACGTGGGAGGGCCTGGCTACACCTTC; cdr3_aa: CASSYVGGPGYTF
v_call: TRBV18; j_call: TRBJ2-3; clone_size: .; d_call: TRBD1; cdr3_nt: TGTGCCAGCTCACCTGGACAGGAACACACAGATACGCAGTATTTT; cdr3_aa: CASSPGQEHTDTQYF
v_call: TRBV18; j_call: TRBJ2-7; clone_size: .; d_call: TRBD2; cdr3_nt: TGTGCCAGCTCACCTTACGGGACTAGCGGGGTTTACGAGCAGTACTTC; cdr3_aa: CASSPYGTSGVYEQYF
v_call: TRBV27; j_call: TRBJ1-2; clone_size: .; d_call: .; cdr3_nt: TGTGCCAGCAGTTTATATCCAGGGTCCTCGTTAGGGTATGGCTACACCTTC; cdr3_aa: CASSLYPGSSLGYGYTF
v_call: TRBV10-3; j_call: TRBJ1-1; clone_size: .; d_call: .; cdr3_nt: TGTGCCATCAGTGTCAGGGGGAACACTGAAGCTTTCTTT; cdr3_aa: CAISVRGNTEAFF
v_call: TRBV7-2; j_call: TRBJ1-3; clone_size: .; d_call: .; cdr3_nt: TGTGCCAGCAGCTTATTTGAGGGCGTATCTGGAAACACCATATATTTT; cdr3_aa: CASSLFEGVSGNTIYF
v_call: TRBV7-3; j_call: TRBJ2-1; clone_size: .; d_call: TRBD2; cdr3_nt: TGTGCCAGCAGCGAAGATCCGGGACTAGGGGTTGAGCAGTTCTTC; cdr3_aa: CASSEDPGLGVEQFF
v_call: TRBV6-2/TRBV6-3; j_call: TRBJ1-2; clone_size: once; d_call: TRBD1; cdr3_nt: TGTGCCAGCAGTTACTCGAGGGACAGGGGCAACTATGGCTACACCTTC; cdr3_aa: CASSYSRDRGNYGYTF
v_call: TRBV6-5; j_call: TRBJ2-7; clone_size: .; d_call: TRBD2; cdr3_nt: TGTGCCAGCAGGGTGGCGGGGGAGCCCTACGAGCAGTACTTC; cdr3_aa: CASRVAGEPYEQYF
v_call: TRBV3-1/TRBV3-2; j_call: TRBJ1-2; clone_size: .; d_call: .; cdr3_nt: TGTGCCAGCAGCCGTTTGGTTTTAGGGGCGCATGGCTACACCTTC; cdr3_aa: CASSRLVLGAHGYTF
v_call: TRBV19; j_call: TRBJ2-7; clone_size: .; d_call: .; cdr3_nt: TGTGCCAGTAGTATCGTCCCCGGGGGAAGCTACGAGCAGTACTTC; cdr3_aa: CASSIVPGGSYEQYF
v_call: TRBV7-9; j_call: TRBJ1-5; clone_size: few; d_call: TRBD1; cdr3_nt: TGTGCCAGCAACCAGGGGGCAGGGCAGCCCCAGCATTTT; cdr3_aa: CASNQGAGQPQHF
v_call: TRBV27; j_call: TRBJ2-7; clone_size: .; d_call: TRBD1; cdr3_nt: TGTGCCAGCAGTCTCCAAACCACAGGGGCCACCGAGCAGTACTTC; cdr3_aa: CASSLQTTGATEQYF
v_call: TRBV6-5; j_call: TRBJ1-5; clone_size: .; d_call: .; cdr3_nt: TGTGCCAGCAGGCGACTTCGTAATCAGCCCCAGCATTTT; cdr3_aa: CASRRLRNQPQHF
v_call: TRBV30; j_call: TRBJ1-4; clone_size: few; d_call: .; cdr3_nt: TGTGCCTGGGCTCCGATCGGACAGCCAAATGAAAAACTGTTTTTT; cdr3_aa: CAWAPIGQPNEKLFF
v_call: TRBV9; j_call: TRBJ2-7; clone_size: .; d_call: .; cdr3_nt: TGTGCCAGCAGCGCCGGGGGTGGGACAGAAATCTACGAGCAGTACTTC; cdr3_aa: CASSAGGGTEIYEQYF
v_call: TRBV12-3/TRBV12-4; j_call: TRBJ2-7; clone_size: .; d_call: .; cdr3_nt: TGTGCCAGCAGACTCGGAGGCTCCTACGAGCAGTACTTC; cdr3_aa: CASRLGGSYEQYF
v_call: TRBV7-2; j_call: TRBJ1-5; clone_size: .; d_call: TRBD1; cdr3_nt: TGTGCCAGCAGCCGGGACAGGGGGTCTCAGCCCCAGCATTTT; cdr3_aa: CASSRDRGSQPQHF
v_call: TRBV9; j_call: TRBJ1-2; clone_size: .; d_call: TRBD1; cdr3_nt: TGTGCCAGCGGTGGACAGGGGGTAGAGGGCTACACCTTC; cdr3_aa: CASGGQGVEGYTF
v_call: TRBV3-1/TRBV3-2; j_call: TRBJ1-2; clone_size: .; d_call: TRBD1; cdr3_nt: TGTGCCAGCAGCCAGAATAGACAGGGGAATGGCTACACCTTC; cdr3_aa: CASSQNRQGNGYTF
v_call: TRBV28; j_call: TRBJ1-5; clone_size: .; d_call: TRBD1; cdr3_nt: TGTGCCAGCAGCGCGACAGGGGGTAACCAGCCCCAGCATTTT; cdr3_aa: CASSATGGNQPQHF
v_call: TRBV29-1; j_call: TRBJ2-3; clone_size: once; d_call: TRBD2; cdr3_nt: TGCAGCGTTCGGTCTGGGACTAGCGGGGGCACAGATACGCAGTATTTT; cdr3_aa: CSVRSGTSGGTDTQYF
v_call: TRBV20-1; j_call: TRBJ2-1; clone_size: .; d_call: .; cdr3_nt: TGCAGTGCTAGTGGTCCCAACAGGAATGAGCAGTTCTTC; cdr3_aa: CSASGPNRNEQFF
v_call: TRBV7-2; j_call: TRBJ2-3; clone_size: .; d_call: .; cdr3_nt: TGTGCCAGCAGCTTAGTAGTGTCCACAGATACGCAGTATTTT; cdr3_aa: CASSLVVSTDTQYF
v_call: TRBV7-2; j_call: TRBJ2-2; clone_size: .; d_call: TRBD1; cdr3_nt: TGTGCCAGCAGCGTGGGACAGACAACCGGGGAGCTGTTTTTT; cdr3_aa: CASSVGQTTGELFF
v_call: TRBV19; j_call: TRBJ1-6; clone_size: .; d_call: .; cdr3_nt: TGTGCCAGTAGTATCTCAATAGCCCGGCAGAGTAATTCACCCCTCCACTTT; cdr3_aa: CASSISIARQSNSPLHF
v_call: TRBV7-9; j_call: TRBJ1-2; clone_size: .; d_call: TRBD1; cdr3_nt: TGTGCCAGCAGCTCAGGCTCCGGGACAGGCTCCACCTTC; cdr3_aa: CASSSGSGTGSTF
v_call: TRBV7-3; j_call: TRBJ2-1; clone_size: .; d_call: TRBD2; cdr3_nt: TGTGCCAGCAGCGAACTAGCGGGATACAATGAGCAGTTCTTC; cdr3_aa: CASSELAGYNEQFF
v_call: TRBV20-1; j_call: TRBJ2-1; clone_size: .; d_call: .; cdr3_nt: TGCAGTGCCTCAGTTAACAATGAGCAGTTCTTC; cdr3_aa: CSASVNNEQFF
v_call: TRBV11-3; j_call: TRBJ2-3; clone_size: .; d_call: .; cdr3_nt: TGTGCCAGCAGCTTATTGAGTGGAGATACGCAGTATTTT; cdr3_aa: CASSLLSGDTQYF
v_call: TRBV4-3; j_call: TRBJ2-3; clone_size: .; d_call: .; cdr3_nt: TGCGCCAGCAGCCTAAAGTACGGGGTTGGCACAGATACGCAGTATTTT; cdr3_aa: CASSLKYGVGTDTQYF
v_call: TRBV5-1; j_call: TRBJ2-5; clone_size: .; d_call: .; cdr3_nt: TGCGCCAGCAGCTTGGTCAGGGACAAGACCCAGTACTTC; cdr3_aa: CASSLVRDKTQYF
v_call: TRBV19; j_call: TRBJ1-1; clone_size: .; d_call: .; cdr3_nt: TGTGCCAGTAGTTCTCAGGGGATGAACACTGAAGCTTTCTTT; cdr3_aa: CASSSQGMNTEAFF
v_call: TRBV9; j_call: TRBJ2-7; clone_size: .; d_call: .; cdr3_nt: TGTGCCAGCAGCGTCACCAGGCTTTCCTACGAGCAGTACTTC; cdr3_aa: CASSVTRLSYEQYF
v_call: TRBV11-3; j_call: TRBJ2-1; clone_size: .; d_call: .; cdr3_nt: TGTGCCAGCAGCTTAGGCGGTAGCTCCTACAATGAGCAGTTCTTC; cdr3_aa: CASSLGGSSYNEQFF
v_call: TRBV30; j_call: TRBJ1-2; clone_size: .; d_call: .; cdr3_nt: TGTGCCGTATTTGCCGGAGGTAACTATGGCTACACCTTC; cdr3_aa: CAVFAGGNYGYTF
v_call: TRBV10-2; j_call: TRBJ2-7; clone_size: .; d_call: .; cdr3_nt: TGCGCCGGAAAAACGGGACAAACCGAGCAGTACTTC; cdr3_aa: CAGKTGQTEQYF
v_call: TRBV30; j_call: TRBJ1-1; clone_size: .; d_call: .; cdr3_nt: TGTGCCTGGAGTGACTGGGACACGGCAGGGGACACTGAAGCTTTCTTT; cdr3_aa: CAWSDWDTAGDTEAFF
v_call: TRBV18; j_call: TRBJ1-1; clone_size: .; d_call: .; cdr3_nt: TGTGCCAGCTCACCAGGTCTGCTAGTAAACACTGAAGCTTTCTTT; cdr3_aa: CASSPGLLVNTEAFF
v_call: TRBV6-6; j_call: TRBJ1-6; clone_size: .; d_call: .; cdr3_nt: TGTGCCAGCAGTGTAGACAGAGATAATTCACCCCTCCACTTT; cdr3_aa: CASSVDRDNSPLHF
v_call: TRBV11-2; j_call: TRBJ2-7; clone_size: .; d_call: TRBD2; cdr3_nt: TGTGCCAGCAGCTTAGCTAGCGGGGGGGCGATCTACGAGCAGTACTTC; cdr3_aa: CASSLASGGAIYEQYF
v_call: TRBV12-3/TRBV12-4; j_call: TRBJ1-2; clone_size: once; d_call: .; cdr3_nt: TGTGCCAGCAGTTTAGCGGAAAAGCGTGGCTACACCTTC; cdr3_aa: CASSLAEKRGYTF
v_call: TRBV5-1; j_call: TRBJ1-3; clone_size: .; d_call: TRBD1; cdr3_nt: TGCGCCAGCGGGACAGGGGGCGAAGGAAACACCATATATTTT; cdr3_aa: CASGTGGEGNTIYF
v_call: TRBV18; j_call: TRBJ2-1; clone_size: .; d_call: .; cdr3_nt: TGTGCCAGCTCCCCCTCCTTGGGGAGTGAGCAGTTCTTC; cdr3_aa: CASSPSLGSEQFF
v_call: TRBV15; j_call: TRBJ1-1; clone_size: .; d_call: .; cdr3_nt: TGTGCCACCAGCAGACGGGACAAAAACACTGAAGCTTTCTTT; cdr3_aa: CATSRRDKNTEAFF
v_call: TRBV6-5; j_call: TRBJ1-2; clone_size: .; d_call: TRBD1; cdr3_nt: TGTGCCAGCAGTTCAGGACAGGGGAATGGTGGCTACACCTTC; cdr3_aa: CASSSGQGNGGYTF
v_call: TRBV3-1/TRBV3-2; j_call: TRBJ2-1; clone_size: many; d_call: TRBD1; cdr3_nt: TGTGCCAGCAGACAGGGGGAGGTTGGGAATGAGCAGTTCTTC; cdr3_aa: CASRQGEVGNEQFF